A single sample is the source of the 20 T cell receptor beta chains below, sequenced in a study of blood T cell repertoires in COVID-19. Generated by immunoSEQ multiplex PCR, the TCRdb table keeps only in-frame clones and is missing some. The data show about 130,000 clones, with more than 85% seen just once and about 4.5% held by the top ten. The sample taken for sequencing was peripheral blood. The receptor set was obtained from a man aged 55 to 69 with COVID-19, enrolled during active disease.

This chain connects TRBV19 to TRBJ1-6, with TRBD1 identical over 9 bases. The CDR3 contains 14 residues. CDR1 is LNHDA and CDR2 is SQIVND in the germline V gene (reference sequence). V shed 10 bases and J 8 bases; nucleotides not matched to a gene: 9. The CDR3: CATHRGQDYSPLHF. The CDR3 DNA is TGTGCCACTCACAGGGGGCAGGATTATTCACCCCTCCACTTT.

The rearrangement uses TRBV5-6 and TRBJ1-1; D might be TRBD1 (5 bases). The CDR3 runs 12 residues. Germline V gives CDR1 SGHDT, CDR2 YYEEEE. V lost 0 bases, J lost 12 bases, and 12 bases lay in between. The CDR3 sequence is CASSLAQGSTFF. In nucleotides, the CDR3 is TGTGCCAGCAGCTTGGCCCAGGGCTCGACTTTCTTT.

The rearrangement uses TRBV6-5 and TRBJ2-1, with 11 bases identical to TRBD2. CDR1 is MNHEY and CDR2 is SVGAGI in the germline V gene. Losses at the gene ends were 6 bases for V and 12 bases for J; bases not matched to a gene: 4. The CDR3 runs to 12 residues. DNA of the CDR3: TGTGCCAGCAGAGTACTAGCGGGGGCGCAGTTCTTC. Translated: CASRVLAGAQFF.

This chain connects TRBV29-1 to TRBJ2-2; 9 nucleotides match TRBD2. Looked up from germline, CDR1 is SQVTM and CDR2 is ANQGSEA. This CDR3 is 16 amino acids long. V was clipped by 3 bases and J by 3 bases; unmatched bases: 8. CDR3 region: CSVDAGGGADTGELFF. As DNA, the CDR3 is TGCAGCGTTGACGCCGGCGGGGGGGCCGACACCGGGGAGCTGTTTTTT.

This rearrangement joins TRBV6-5 to TRBJ2-1; 8 positions match TRBD2. This CDR3 is built from 16 residues. Germline V gives CDR1 MNHEY, CDR2 SVGAGI. Trimming cost V 2 bases and J 2 bases; bases outside gene matches: 5. DNA of the CDR3: TGTGCCAGCAGTTACCTGGACGGGGGGGCCTACAATGAGCAGTTCTTC. It encodes CASSYLDGGAYNEQFF.

The chain joins TRBV27 to TRBJ2-7; tentative D call: TRBD1 (7 bases). The CDR3 runs 16 residues. The V and J ends lost 3 bases and 5 bases respectively, with 20 bases between them. CDR1 is MNHEY and CDR2 is SMNVEV in the germline V gene (reference sequence). CDR3 sequence reads: CASSFLMGPGGNEQYF. The CDR3 region has the DNA TGTGCCAGCAGTTTTCTAATGGGCCCAGGGGGGAACGAGCAGTACTTC.

This chain connects TRBV5-1 to TRBJ1-2; TRBD1 matches 10 bases. Germline V lookup: CDR1 SGHRS, CDR2 YFSETQ. There are 16 residues in the CDR3. The V gene end was trimmed by 4 bases and the J gene end by 0 bases; junction bases not matched to a gene: 6. CDR3 nucleotides: TGCGCCAGCAGCCCCGGGACAGGGGTTGCTAACTATGGCTACACCTTC. Amino acids: CASSPGTGVANYGYTF.

The chain joins TRBV6-6 to TRBJ1-5; D is uncertain. Trimming stripped 1 base from V and 4 bases from J, with 8 bases between. This CDR3 region has 14 residues. CDR1 is MNHNY and CDR2 is SVGAGI in the germline V gene (reference sequence). CDR3: CASSYLQPNQPQHF. Here the CDR3 DNA reads TGTGCCAGCAGTTACTTACAGCCTAATCAGCCCCAGCATTTT.

The chain joins TRBV5-1 to TRBJ1-1; TRBD1 is a possible D gene (6 bases). There are 15 residues in the CDR3. Trimming removed 0 bases from V and 0 bases from J, with 9 bases in between. Looked up from germline, CDR1 is SGHRS and CDR2 is YFSETQ. The CDR3 loop is CASSLGAGVNTEAFF. In nucleotides, the CDR3 is TGCGCCAGCAGCTTGGGGGCAGGGGTGAACACTGAAGCTTTCTTT.

This clone was found a few times. V is TRBV5-1 and J is TRBJ2-3, with TRBD2 as a possible D gene (5 bases). This CDR3 has 15 amino acids. CDR1 SGHRS and CDR2 YFSETQ come from the germline V gene. With 2 bases removed from V and 6 bases from J, the gap between germline ends came to 16 bases. The chain's CDR3 is CASSLQLDREDTQYF. CDR3 coding DNA: TGCGCCAGCAGCTTACAACTAGACCGAGAGGATACGCAGTATTTT.

V and J are TRBV10-3 and TRBJ2-1; TRBD2 aligns across 9 bases. Germline V lookup: CDR1 ENHRY, CDR2 SYGVKD. The CDR3 consists of 14 residues. The V and J ends lost 6 bases and 6 bases, in that order; junction bases with no gene match: 6. The CDR3, as DNA: TGTGCCATCAGGGTTCAACTAGCGGGCAATGAGCAGTTCTTC. Translation gives CAIRVQLAGNEQFF.

The chain is built from TRBV19 and TRBJ2-2; unclear D gene. The CDR3 consists of 14 residues. Trimming removed 1 base from V and 3 bases from J, with 6 bases in between. Per germline, CDR1 LNHDA and CDR2 SQIVND (reference sequence). CDR3 loop: CASSIAQYTGELFF. The CDR3 region has the DNA TGTGCCAGTAGTATAGCGCAGTACACCGGGGAGCTGTTTTTT.

The V gene is TRBV15, the J gene TRBJ1-4, with 7 bases matching TRBD1. CDR3 size: 16 residues. The germline V gene encodes CDR1 LNHNV and CDR2 YYDKDF (reference sequence). After removal of 3 bases from V and 8 bases from J, the junction contained 12 bases not matched to a gene. The CDR3: CATSRVRGTLEEKLFF. The CDR3 DNA is TGTGCCACCAGCAGGGTCAGGGGGACCTTGGAGGAAAAACTGTTTTTT.

The chain employs TRBV15 and TRBJ1-5; 8 bases fit TRBD1. The CDR3 is 18 amino acids. V was pared by 5 bases and J by 0 bases, with 12 bases of the junction left unmatched. Looked up from germline, CDR1 is LNHNV and CDR2 is YYDKDF (reference sequence). CDR3 protein: CATSSRRDRQFSNQPQHF. The DNA for the CDR3 is TGTGCCACCAGCTCCCGCCGGGACAGGCAATTTAGCAATCAGCCCCAGCATTTT.

This chain links TRBV4-2 with TRBJ2-3, with 12 bases fitting TRBD2. The CDR3 is 16 residues long. Germline V CDR1 and CDR2: LGHNA, YNFKEQ. Trimming took 2 bases from V and 6 from J; bases not matched to a gene: 6. The CDR3, as DNA: TGTGCCAGCAGCCAACGACTAGCGGGGGTGGCGGATACGCAGTATTTT. This codes for CASSQRLAGVADTQYF.

The V and J genes are TRBV19 and TRBJ2-2; 11 nucleotides line up with TRBD1. The trim removed 9 bases at V and 4 bases at J, leaving 4 bases unmatched. CDR1 and CDR2 (germline): LNHDA, SQIVND (reference sequence). The CDR3 covers 14 residues. CDR3 coding DNA: TGTGCCAGCAGGACAGGGGGCATCACCGGGGAGCTGTTTTTT. Translated, it gives CASRTGGITGELFF.

This sequence joins TRBV30 and TRBJ1-1, with D uncertain. In germline, CDR1 is GTSNPN, CDR2 SVGIG (reference sequence). There are 13 residues in the CDR3. The V and J ends lost 2 bases and 6 bases respectively, with 13 bases between them. This CDR3 reads CAWSHQVGSEAFF. The CDR3, as DNA: TGTGCCTGGAGTCACCAGGTGGGCTCTGAAGCTTTCTTT. The variable domain in full, with the rest retrieved from reference TRBV30 and TRBJ1-1, is SQTIHQWPATLVQPVGSPLSLECTVEGTSNPNLYWYRQAAGRGLQLLFYSVGIGQISSEVPQNLSASRPQDRQFILSSKKLLLSDSGFYLCAWSHQVGSEAFFGQGTRLTVV.

J is TRBJ2-1 and V is TRBV3-1 (or the pseudogene TRBV3-2); 7 bases fit TRBD1. J was trimmed by 0 bases and V by 4 bases; bases with no gene match: 9. In germline, CDR1 is LGHDT, CDR2 YNNKEL (reference sequence). This CDR3 has 17 amino acids. CDR3 coding DNA: TGTGCCAGCAGCCGCCCCCGGGGACAGAGCTCCTACAATGAGCAGTTCTTC. Translation: CASSRPRGQSSYNEQFF.

V gene TRBV7-2 combines with J gene TRBJ1-5; 11 nucleotides line up with TRBD1. Germline values: CDR1 SGHTA, CDR2 FQGNSA. Unmatched junction bases numbered 3, after V lost 5 bases and J lost 6 bases. This CDR3 region has 14 residues. The CDR3 coding sequence is TGTGCCAGCAGCACGGGGACAGGGGGTCAGCCCCAGCATTTT. As protein: CASSTGTGGQPQHF. Complete variable domain (other parts from reference TRBV7-2 and TRBJ1-5): GAGVSQSPSNKVTEKGKDVELRCDPISGHTALYWYRQSLGQGLEFLIYFQGNSAPDKSGLPSDRFSAERTGGSVSTLTIQRTQQEDSAVYLCASSTGTGGQPQHFGDGTRLSIL.

In its sample, this clone was seen a few times. The J gene is TRBJ1-2, the V gene TRBV30; D may be TRBD1 (5 bases). Germline CDR1 GTSNPN, CDR2 SVGIG (reference sequence). V was pared by 3 bases and J by 0 bases, with 14 bases between. CDR3 length: 15 amino acids. The CDR3 region has the DNA TGTGCCTGGAGGTTAGGGGCAGGGACTAACTATGGCTACACCTTC. Translation: CAWRLGAGTNYGYTF.